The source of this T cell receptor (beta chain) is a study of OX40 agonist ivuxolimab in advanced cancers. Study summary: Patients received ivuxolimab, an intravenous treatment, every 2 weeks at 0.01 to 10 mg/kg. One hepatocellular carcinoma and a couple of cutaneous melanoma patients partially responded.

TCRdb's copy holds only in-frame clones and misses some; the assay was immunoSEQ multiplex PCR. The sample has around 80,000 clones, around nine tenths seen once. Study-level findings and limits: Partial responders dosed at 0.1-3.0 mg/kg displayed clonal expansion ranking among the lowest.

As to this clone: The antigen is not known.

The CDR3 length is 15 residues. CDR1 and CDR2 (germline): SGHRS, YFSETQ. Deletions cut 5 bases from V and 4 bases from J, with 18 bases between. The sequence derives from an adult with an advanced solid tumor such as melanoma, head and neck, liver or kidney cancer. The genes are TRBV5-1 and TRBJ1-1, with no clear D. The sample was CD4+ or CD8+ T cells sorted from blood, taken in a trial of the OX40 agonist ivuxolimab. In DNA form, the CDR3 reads TGCGCCAGCAGGGTATTGGAGGAGCCGGGCACTGAAGCTTTCTTT. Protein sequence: CASRVLEEPGTEAFF.